Here is one T cell receptor beta chain with its context. This record comes from a study of blood T cell repertoires in COVID-19. Study overall: Whether acute or convalescent, the COVID-19 samples came from the United States, Italy and Spain. T cells, B-cell-depleted T cells, or PBMCs provided the cDNA or gDNA that served as material.

The data were produced by immunoSEQ multiplex PCR, yet TCRdb's version contains in-frame clones alone and is incomplete. Of around 81,000 clones listed, roughly 86% were seen once; the top ten hold approximately 7.3%. V shed 6 bases and J shed 0 bases, with 13 bases lying between them. The CDR3 runs to 15 residues. Germline CDR1 and CDR2: MDHEN and SYDVKM. The sequenced sample was peripheral blood. The source of this sequence is a man in his 70s with acute or convalescent COVID-19. The chain recombines TRBV28 with TRBJ2-3; perhaps TRBD1 as D (5 bases). The CDR3 nucleotides read TGTGCCAGCAGCCAGGACACGTCTAGCACAGATACGCAGTATTTT. Protein sequence: CASSQDTSSTDTQYF.